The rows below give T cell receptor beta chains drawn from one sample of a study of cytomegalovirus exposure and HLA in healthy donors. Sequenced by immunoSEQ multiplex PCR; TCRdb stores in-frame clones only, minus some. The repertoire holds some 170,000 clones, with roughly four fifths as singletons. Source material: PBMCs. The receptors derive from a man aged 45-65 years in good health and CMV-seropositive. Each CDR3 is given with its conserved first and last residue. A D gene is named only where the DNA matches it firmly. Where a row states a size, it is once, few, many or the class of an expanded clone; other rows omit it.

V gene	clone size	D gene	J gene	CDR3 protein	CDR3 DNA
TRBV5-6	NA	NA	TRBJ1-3	CASSGPGSGNTIYF	TGTGCCAGCAGCGGGCCAGGCTCTGGAAACACCATATATTTT
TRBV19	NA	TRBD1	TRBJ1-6	CASRGQADNSPLHF	TGTGCCAGTAGAGGACAGGCCGATAATTCACCCCTCCACTTT
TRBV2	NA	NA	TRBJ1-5	CASRLQGNQPQHF	TGTGCCAGCAGGCTACAGGGAAATCAGCCCCAGCATTTT
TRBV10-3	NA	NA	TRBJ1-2	CAISGLITGYGYTF	TGTGCCATCAGTGGATTGATTACAGGCTATGGCTACACCTTC
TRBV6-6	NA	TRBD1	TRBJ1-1	CASNYWGQDTEAFF	TGTGCCAGCAATTATTGGGGACAGGACACTGAAGCTTTCTTT
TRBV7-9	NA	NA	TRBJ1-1	CASSLGGGGRDTEAFF	TGTGCCAGCAGCTTAGGGGGTGGAGGTCGTGACACTGAAGCTTTCTTT
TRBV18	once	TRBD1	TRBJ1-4	CASSPDRVANEKLFF	TGTGCCAGCTCACCCGACAGGGTAGCTAATGAAAAACTGTTTTTT
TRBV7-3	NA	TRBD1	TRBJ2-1	CASSLDRENEQFF	TGTGCCAGCAGCCTGGACAGGGAAAATGAGCAGTTCTTC
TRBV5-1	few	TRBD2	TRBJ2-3	CASCLAGPSTDTQYF	TGCGCCAGCTGCCTAGCGGGCCCTAGCACAGATACGCAGTATTTT
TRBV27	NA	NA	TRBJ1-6	CASSSGADASPLHF	TGTGCCAGCAGTTCTGGGGCAGACGCTTCACCCCTCCACTTT
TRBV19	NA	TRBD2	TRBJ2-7	CASKLAGEGYEQYF	TGTGCCAGTAAGTTAGCGGGAGAAGGATACGAGCAGTACTTC
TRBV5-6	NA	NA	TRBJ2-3	CASSPGTDTQYF	TGTGCCAGCAGCCCGGGGACAGATACGCAGTATTTT
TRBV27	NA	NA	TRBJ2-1	CASRTRTNEQFF	TGTGCCAGCAGGACTCGAACCAATGAGCAGTTCTTC
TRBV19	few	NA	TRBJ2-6	CASSPRDKSALSGANVLTF	TGTGCCAGTAGTCCCCGGGACAAGTCCGCCCTCTCTGGGGCCAACGTCCTGACTTTC
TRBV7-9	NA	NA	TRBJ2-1	CASSLERPMGNEQFF	TGTGCCAGCAGCTTAGAGCGGCCGATGGGAAATGAGCAGTTCTTC
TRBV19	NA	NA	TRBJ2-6	CASSTGVAGANVLTF	TGTGCCAGTAGTACAGGGGTGGCCGGGGCCAACGTCCTGACTTTC
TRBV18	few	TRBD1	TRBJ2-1	CASSQGQGANEQFF	TGTGCCAGCTCACAAGGACAGGGGGCGAATGAGCAGTTCTTC
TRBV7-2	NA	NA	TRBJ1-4	CASSLIRGSGNEKLFF	TGTGCCAGCAGCTTAATACGGGGAAGCGGGAATGAAAAACTGTTTTTT
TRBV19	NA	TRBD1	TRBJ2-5	CASSDRQQQETQYF	TGTGCCTCCTCGGACAGGCAACAACAAGAGACCCAGTACTTC
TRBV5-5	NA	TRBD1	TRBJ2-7	CASSQPGTGYEQYF	TGTGCCAGCAGCCAACCTGGGACAGGCTACGAGCAGTACTTC
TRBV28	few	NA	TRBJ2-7	CASSSQPFSYEQYF	TGTGCCAGCAGTTCACAGCCATTTTCCTACGAGCAGTACTTC
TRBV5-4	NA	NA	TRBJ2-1	CASSFTGDEQFF	TGTGCCAGCAGCTTCACAGGAGATGAGCAGTTCTTC